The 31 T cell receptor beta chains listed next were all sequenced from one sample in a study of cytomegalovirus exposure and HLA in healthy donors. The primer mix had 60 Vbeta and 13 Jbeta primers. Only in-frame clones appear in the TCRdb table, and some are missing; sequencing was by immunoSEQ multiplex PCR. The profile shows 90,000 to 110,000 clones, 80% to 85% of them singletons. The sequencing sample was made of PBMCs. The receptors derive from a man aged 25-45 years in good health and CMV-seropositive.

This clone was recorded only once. The CDR3 nucleotides read TGCGCCAGCAGTCAATCGTCAGGGCGGGGATGGAGCTCCTACGAGCAGTACTTC. It encodes CASSQSSGRGWSSYEQYF. The V and J genes are TRBV23-1 and TRBJ2-7; D perhaps matches TRBD2 (6 bases). TRBV23-1 is designated an ORF whose function remains uncertain. This CDR3 has 18 amino acids. The germline V and J ends were trimmed by 0 bases and 0 bases, with 18 bases remaining between them.

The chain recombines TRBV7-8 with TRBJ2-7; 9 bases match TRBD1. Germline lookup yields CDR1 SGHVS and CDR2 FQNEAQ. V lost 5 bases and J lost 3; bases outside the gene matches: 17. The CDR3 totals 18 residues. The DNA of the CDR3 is TGTGCCAGCAGCCCCATTCTACCCGGGACAGGGAGGTTCTACGAGCAGTACTTC. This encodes CASSPILPGTGRFYEQYF.

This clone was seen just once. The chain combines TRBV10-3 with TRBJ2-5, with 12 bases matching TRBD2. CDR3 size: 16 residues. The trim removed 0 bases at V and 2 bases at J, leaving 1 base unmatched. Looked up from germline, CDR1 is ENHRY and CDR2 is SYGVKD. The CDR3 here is CAISESTSGGQETQYF. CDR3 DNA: TGTGCCATCAGTGAGTCAACTAGCGGGGGGCAAGAGACCCAGTACTTC.

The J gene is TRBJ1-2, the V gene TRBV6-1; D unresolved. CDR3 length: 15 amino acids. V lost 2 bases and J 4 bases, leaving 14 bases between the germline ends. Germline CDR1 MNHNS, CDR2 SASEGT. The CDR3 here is CASSEYRGMSYGYTF. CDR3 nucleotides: TGTGCCAGCAGTGAATACCGGGGTATGAGCTATGGCTACACCTTC.

Here the CDR3 DNA reads TGTGCCAGCAGTTACGGCGCACTACCCGGGGAGCTGTTTTTT. It yields the protein CASSYGALPGELFF. The V and J genes are TRBV6-5 and TRBJ2-2; D not certain. V lost 2 bases to trimming and J lost 6 bases, with 10 bases between them. The CDR3 covers 14 residues. The germline V gene encodes CDR1 MNHEY and CDR2 SVGAGI.

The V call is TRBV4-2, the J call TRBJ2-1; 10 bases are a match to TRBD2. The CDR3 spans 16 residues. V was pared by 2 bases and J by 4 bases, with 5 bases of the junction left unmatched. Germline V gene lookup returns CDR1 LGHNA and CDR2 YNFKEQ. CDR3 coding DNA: TGTGCCAGCAGCCAACGGACTAGCGGAGCTTACAATGAGCAGTTCTTC. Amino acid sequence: CASSQRTSGAYNEQFF.

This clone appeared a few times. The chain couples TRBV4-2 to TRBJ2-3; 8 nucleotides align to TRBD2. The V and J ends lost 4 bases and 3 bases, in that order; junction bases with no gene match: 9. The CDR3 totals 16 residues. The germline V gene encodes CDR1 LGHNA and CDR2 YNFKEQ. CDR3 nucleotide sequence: TGTGCCAGCAGCCCCCAGGACGGGAGGGGAACAGATACGCAGTATTTT. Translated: CASSPQDGRGTDTQYF.

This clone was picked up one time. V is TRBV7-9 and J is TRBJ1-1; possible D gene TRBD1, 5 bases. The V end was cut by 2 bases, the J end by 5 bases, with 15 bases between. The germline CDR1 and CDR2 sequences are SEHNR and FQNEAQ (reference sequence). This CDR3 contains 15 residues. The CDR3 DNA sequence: TGTGCCAGCAGCTTACAGGGTGGGGCAACGACTGAAGCTTTCTTT. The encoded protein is CASSLQGGATTEAFF.

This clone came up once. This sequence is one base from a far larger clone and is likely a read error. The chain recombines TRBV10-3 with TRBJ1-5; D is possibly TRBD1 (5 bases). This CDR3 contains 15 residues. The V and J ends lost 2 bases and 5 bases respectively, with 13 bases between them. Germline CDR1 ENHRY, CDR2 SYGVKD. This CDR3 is CAISEREGSYQPQHF. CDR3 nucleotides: TGTGCCATCAGTGAGCGGGAGGGGTCCTATCAGCCCCAGCATTTT.

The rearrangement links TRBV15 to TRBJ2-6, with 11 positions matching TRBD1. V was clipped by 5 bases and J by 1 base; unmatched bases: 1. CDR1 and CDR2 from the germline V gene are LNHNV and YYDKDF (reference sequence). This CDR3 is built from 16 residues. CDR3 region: CATSGQGASGANVLTF. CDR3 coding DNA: TGTGCCACCAGCGGACAGGGGGCGTCTGGGGCCAACGTCCTGACTTTC.

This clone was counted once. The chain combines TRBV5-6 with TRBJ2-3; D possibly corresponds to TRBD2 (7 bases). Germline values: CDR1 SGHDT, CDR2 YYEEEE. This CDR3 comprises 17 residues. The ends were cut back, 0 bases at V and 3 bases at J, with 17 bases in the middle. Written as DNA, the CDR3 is TGTGCCAGCAGCTTGGGAGTGGGAGGGGGAAAAACAGATACGCAGTATTTT. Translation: CASSLGVGGGKTDTQYF.

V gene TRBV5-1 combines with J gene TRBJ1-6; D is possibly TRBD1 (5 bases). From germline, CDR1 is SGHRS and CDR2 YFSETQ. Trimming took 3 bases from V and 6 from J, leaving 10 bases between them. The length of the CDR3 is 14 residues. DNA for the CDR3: TGCGCCAGCAGCTCGGACACTTCTAATTCACCCCTCCACTTT. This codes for CASSSDTSNSPLHF. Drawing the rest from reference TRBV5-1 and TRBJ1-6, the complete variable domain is KAGVTQTPRYLIKTRGQQVTLSCSPISGHRSVSWYQQTPGQGLQFLFEYFSETQRNKGNFPGRFSGRQFSNSRSEMNVSTLELGDSALYLCASSSDTSNSPLHFGNGTRLTVT.

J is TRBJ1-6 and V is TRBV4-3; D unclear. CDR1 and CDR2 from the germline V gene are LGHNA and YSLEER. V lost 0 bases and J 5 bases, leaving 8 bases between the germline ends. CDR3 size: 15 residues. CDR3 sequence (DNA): TGCGCCAGCAGCCAAGATCTCCAGGATAATTCACCCCTCCACTTT. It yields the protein CASSQDLQDNSPLHF.

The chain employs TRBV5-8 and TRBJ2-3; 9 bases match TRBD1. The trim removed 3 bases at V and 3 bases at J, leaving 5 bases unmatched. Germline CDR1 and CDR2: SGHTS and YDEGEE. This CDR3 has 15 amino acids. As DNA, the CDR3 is TGTGCCAGCAGCTCTACAGGGGGCAATACAGATACGCAGTATTTT. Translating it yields CASSSTGGNTDTQYF.

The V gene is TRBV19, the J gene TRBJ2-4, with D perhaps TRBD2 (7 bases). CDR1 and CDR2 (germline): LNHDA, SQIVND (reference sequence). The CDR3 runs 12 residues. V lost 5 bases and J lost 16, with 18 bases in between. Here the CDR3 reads CASSGEGGALYF. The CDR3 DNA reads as TGTGCCAGTAGTGGGGAGGGGGGGGCGCTTTACTTC.

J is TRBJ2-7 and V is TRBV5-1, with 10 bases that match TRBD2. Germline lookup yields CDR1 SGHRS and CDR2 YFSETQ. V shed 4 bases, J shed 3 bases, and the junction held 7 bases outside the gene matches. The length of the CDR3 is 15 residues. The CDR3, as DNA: TGCGCCAGCAGCGCCTCAGCGGGGGGGCACTACGAGCAGTACTTC. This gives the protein CASSASAGGHYEQYF. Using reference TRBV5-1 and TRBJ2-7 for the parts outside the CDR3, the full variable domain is KAGVTQTPRYLIKTRGQQVTLSCSPISGHRSVSWYQQTPGQGLQFLFEYFSETQRNKGNFPGRFSGRQFSNSRSEMNVSTLELGDSALYLCASSASAGGHYEQYFGPGTRLTVT.

The CDR3 DNA reads as TGTGCCAGCAGCCAATCTACAGCAGGCGTAGTTACGCAGTATTTT. Its translation is CASSQSTAGVVTQYF. The gene calls are TRBV16 and TRBJ2-3; D gene ambiguous. V lost 0 bases and J lost 8, with 15 bases in between. The CDR3 is 15 residues long. Per the germline V gene, CDR1 is KGHSY and CDR2 is FQNENV.

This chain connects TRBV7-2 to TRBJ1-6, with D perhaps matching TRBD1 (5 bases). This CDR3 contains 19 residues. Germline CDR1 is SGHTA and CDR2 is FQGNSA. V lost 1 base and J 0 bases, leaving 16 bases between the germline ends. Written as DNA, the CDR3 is TGTGCCAGCAGCTTAGGGGTTGCGGGCGGGGGCTCCTATAATTCACCCCTCCACTTT. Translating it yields CASSLGVAGGGSYNSPLHF.

Here the CDR3 reads CASSERGIIQYF. CDR3 nucleotide sequence: TGTGCCAGCAGTGAGAGGGGGATCATTCAGTACTTC. The chain employs TRBV6-4 and TRBJ2-4; tentatively, D is TRBD1 (6 bases). The V and J ends lost 3 bases and 9 bases respectively, with 9 bases between them. The germline gives CDR1 MRHNA, CDR2 SNTAGT. The CDR3 is made up of 12 amino acids.

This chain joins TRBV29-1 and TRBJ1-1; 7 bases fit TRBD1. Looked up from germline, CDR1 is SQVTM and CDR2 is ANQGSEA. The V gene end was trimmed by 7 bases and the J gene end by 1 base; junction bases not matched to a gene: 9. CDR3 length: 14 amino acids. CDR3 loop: CSARQGSPNTEAFF. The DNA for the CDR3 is TGCAGCGCCAGACAGGGATCTCCGAACACTGAAGCTTTCTTT.

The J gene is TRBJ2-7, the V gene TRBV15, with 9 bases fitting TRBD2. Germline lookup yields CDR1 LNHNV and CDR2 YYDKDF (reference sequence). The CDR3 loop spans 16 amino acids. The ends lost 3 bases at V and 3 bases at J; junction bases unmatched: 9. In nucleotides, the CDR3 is TGTGCCACCAGCAGGTTCCCCAGCGGGGGGCTCTACGAGCAGTACTTC. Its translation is CATSRFPSGGLYEQYF.

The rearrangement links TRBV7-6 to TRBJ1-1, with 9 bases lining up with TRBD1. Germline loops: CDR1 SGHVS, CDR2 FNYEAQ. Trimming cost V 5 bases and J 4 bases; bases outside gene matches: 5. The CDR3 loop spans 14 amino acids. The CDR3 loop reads CASSDRGWATEAFF. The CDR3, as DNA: TGTGCCAGCAGCGACAGGGGGTGGGCCACTGAAGCTTTCTTT.

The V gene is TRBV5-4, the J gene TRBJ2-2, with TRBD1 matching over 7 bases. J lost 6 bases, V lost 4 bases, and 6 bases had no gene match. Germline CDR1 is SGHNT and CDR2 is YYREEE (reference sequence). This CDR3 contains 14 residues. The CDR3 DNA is TGTGCCAGCAGCCCGACAGGGATCCCCGGGGAGCTGTTTTTT. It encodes CASSPTGIPGELFF.

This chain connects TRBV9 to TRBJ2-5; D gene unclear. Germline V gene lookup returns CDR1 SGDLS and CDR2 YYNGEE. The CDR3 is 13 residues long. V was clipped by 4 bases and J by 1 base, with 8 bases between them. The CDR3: CASSRSLQETQYF. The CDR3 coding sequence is TGTGCCAGCAGCAGAAGCCTCCAAGAGACCCAGTACTTC. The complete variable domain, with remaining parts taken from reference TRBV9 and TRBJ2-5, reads DSGVTQTPKHLITATGQRVTLRCSPRSGDLSVYWYQQSLDQGLQFLIQYYNGEERAKGNILERFSAQQFPDLHSELNLSSLELGDSALYFCASSRSLQETQYFGPGTRLLVL.

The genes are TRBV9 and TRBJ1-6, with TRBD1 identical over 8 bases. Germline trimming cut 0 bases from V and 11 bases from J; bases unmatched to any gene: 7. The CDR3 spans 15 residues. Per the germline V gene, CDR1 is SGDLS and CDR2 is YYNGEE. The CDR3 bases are TGTGCCAGCAGCGTAGAAGACAGGGGAATGACACCCCTCCACTTT. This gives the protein CASSVEDRGMTPLHF.

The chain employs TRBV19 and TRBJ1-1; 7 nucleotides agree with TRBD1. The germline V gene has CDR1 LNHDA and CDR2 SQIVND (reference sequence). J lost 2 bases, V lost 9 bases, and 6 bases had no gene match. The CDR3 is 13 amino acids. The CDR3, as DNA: TGTGCCAGCCTGGGACAGATAAACACTGAAGCTTTCTTT. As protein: CASLGQINTEAFF.

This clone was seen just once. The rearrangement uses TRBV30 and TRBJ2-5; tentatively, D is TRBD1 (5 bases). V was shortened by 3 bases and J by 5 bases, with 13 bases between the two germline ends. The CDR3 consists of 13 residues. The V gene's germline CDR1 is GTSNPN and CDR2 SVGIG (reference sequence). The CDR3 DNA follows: TGTGCCTGGAGGGGGCCTCCTCGGGAGACCCAGTACTTC. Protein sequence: CAWRGPPRETQYF.

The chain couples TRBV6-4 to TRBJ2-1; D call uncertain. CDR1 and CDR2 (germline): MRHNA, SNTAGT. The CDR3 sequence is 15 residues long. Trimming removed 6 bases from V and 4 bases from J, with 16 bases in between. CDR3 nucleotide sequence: TGTGCCAGCAGCGACACCGCCACAAGTTACAATGAGCAGTTCTTC. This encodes CASSDTATSYNEQFF.

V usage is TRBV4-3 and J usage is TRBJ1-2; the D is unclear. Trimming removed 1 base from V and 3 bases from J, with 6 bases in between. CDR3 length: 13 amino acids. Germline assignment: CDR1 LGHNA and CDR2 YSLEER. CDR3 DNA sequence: TGCGCCAGCAGCCAAGGGCAAGACTATGGCTACACCTTC. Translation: CASSQGQDYGYTF.

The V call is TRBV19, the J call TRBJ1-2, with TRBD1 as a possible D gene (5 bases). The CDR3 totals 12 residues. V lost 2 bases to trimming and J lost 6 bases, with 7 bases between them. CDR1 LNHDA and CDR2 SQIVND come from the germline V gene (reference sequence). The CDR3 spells CASSIQGHGYTF. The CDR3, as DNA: TGTGCCAGTAGTATACAGGGTCATGGCTACACCTTC.

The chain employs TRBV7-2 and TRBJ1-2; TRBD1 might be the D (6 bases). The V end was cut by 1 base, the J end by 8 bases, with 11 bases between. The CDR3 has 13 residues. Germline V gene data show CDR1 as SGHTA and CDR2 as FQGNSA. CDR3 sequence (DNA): TGTGCCAGCAGCTTAGGGCAGGGGTTGGGCTACACCTTC. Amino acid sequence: CASSLGQGLGYTF.